Shown below are 17 T cell receptor beta chains from a single sample sequenced in a study of cytomegalovirus exposure and HLA in healthy donors. PCR employed 60 Vbeta and 13 Jbeta primers. Generated by immunoSEQ multiplex PCR, the TCRdb table keeps only in-frame clones and is missing some. Of about 190,000 clones listed, 70% to 90% were seen once; the top ten hold approximately 1.5%. The sample consisted of PBMCs. The receptors stem from a woman aged 18-29 years in good health and CMV-seronegative.

CDR3 coding DNA: TGTGCCAGCAGTGTTACAGGGTCCTATAATTCACCCCTCCACTTT. This translates into CASSVTGSYNSPLHF. The chain couples TRBV28 to TRBJ1-6; D perhaps matches TRBD1 (6 bases). Per germline, CDR1 MDHEN and CDR2 SYDVKM. The CDR3 has 15 amino acids. Trimming took off 5 bases at V and 1 base at J, with 9 bases between the two ends.

V is TRBV27 and J is TRBJ2-5; 10 positions match TRBD1. CDR3 length equals 16 residues. The V segment lost 4 bases and the J segment 3 bases; nucleotides outside the gene matches: 8. Germline CDR1 is MNHEY and CDR2 is SMNVEV (reference sequence). The CDR3 spells CASSSRDRGGEETQYF. CDR3 nucleotides: TGTGCCAGCAGTTCACGGGACAGGGGAGGCGAAGAGACCCAGTACTTC.

The gene calls are TRBV25-1 and TRBJ1-2, with D unresolved. V was pared by 1 base and J by 0 bases, with 12 bases between. In germline, CDR1 is MGHDK, CDR2 SYGVNS. CDR3 length: 16 residues. CDR3 loop: CASSEFGGTANYGYTF. DNA of the CDR3: TGTGCCAGCAGTGAATTCGGCGGAACGGCTAACTATGGCTACACCTTC.

The chain carries TRBV29-1 and TRBJ2-1, with 8 bases lining up with TRBD2. The germline gives CDR1 SQVTM, CDR2 ANQGSEA. CDR3 length equals 15 residues. V was pared by 6 bases and J by 9 bases, with 16 bases of the junction left unmatched. As DNA, the CDR3 is TGCAGCGTCCCAGCTGGCCTTTGTGGGACTAGTGAGCAGTTCTTC. Its protein is CSVPAGLCGTSEQFF.

The J gene is TRBJ2-6, the V gene TRBV12-5, with TRBD1 identical over 8 bases. The CDR3 loop spans 18 amino acids. Germline V CDR1 and CDR2: LGHNT, FRNRAP. Trimming at V came to 6 bases and at J to 0 bases, leaving 10 bases not matched to a gene. CDR3 amino acids: CASGLPGQEGSGANVLTF. The CDR3 nucleotides are TGTGCTAGTGGATTGCCGGGACAGGAGGGCTCTGGGGCCAACGTCCTGACTTTC. Filled out from reference TRBV12-5 and TRBJ2-6, the complete variable domain reads DARVTQTPRHKVTEMGQEVTMRCQPILGHNTVFWYRQTMMQGLELLAYFRNRAPLDDSGMPKDRFSAEMPDATLATLKIQPSEPRDSAVYFCASGLPGQEGSGANVLTFGAGSRLTVL.

The J gene is TRBJ1-2, the V gene TRBV14, with TRBD1 matching over 8 bases. Germline V gives CDR1 SGHDN, CDR2 FVKESK. The trim removed 5 bases at V and 3 bases at J, leaving 11 bases unmatched. The CDR3 has 16 residues. This chain's CDR3 is CASSLRTGGPDYGYTF. CDR3 sequence (DNA): TGTGCCAGCAGCTTACGAACAGGGGGACCGGACTATGGCTACACCTTC.

The chain employs TRBV13 and TRBJ1-2, with 8 bases identical to TRBD1. From germline, CDR1 is PRHDT and CDR2 FYEKMQ (reference sequence). There are 14 residues in the CDR3. Trimming removed 5 bases from V and 12 bases from J; junction bases left unmatched: 14. Written as DNA, the CDR3 is TGTGCCAGCAGCCCGGCGGGGGACAGGCAATTCGACACCTTC. Protein sequence: CASSPAGDRQFDTF.

The V gene is TRBV7-9, the J gene TRBJ1-2, with D possibly TRBD1 on 5 matching bases. The germline V gene has CDR1 SEHNR and CDR2 FQNEAQ (reference sequence). The CDR3 length is 12 residues. V lost 6 bases to trimming and J lost 8 bases, with 13 bases between them. The CDR3 here is CASRRGFPGYTF. The DNA of the CDR3 is TGTGCCAGCAGGCGGGGGTTCCCGGGCTACACCTTC.

This chain links TRBV9 with TRBJ1-1, with TRBD1 identical over 11 bases. The CDR3 sequence is 15 residues long. Germline loops: CDR1 SGDLS, CDR2 YYNGEE. V lost 4 bases, J lost 3 bases, and 5 bases stayed unmatched. The CDR3, as DNA: TGTGCCAGCAGCTTTAGGGGACAGGGGGACACTGAAGCTTTCTTT. Its protein product is CASSFRGQGDTEAFF.

The chain links TRBV2 to TRBJ2-7; 7 bases are shared with TRBD2. The junction had 5 bases not matched to a gene; V was cut back by 8 bases and J by 7 bases. The CDR3 totals 11 residues. Germline CDR1 is SNHLY and CDR2 is FYNNEI. The CDR3 loop is CASLGGWEQYF. The CDR3 nucleotides are TGTGCCAGCTTGGGGGGGTGGGAGCAGTACTTC.

This clone was recorded only once. The chain links TRBV5-1 to TRBJ2-7; TRBD1 might be the D (6 bases). V shed 0 bases and J shed 4 bases, with 14 bases lying between them. Germline CDR1 is SGHRS and CDR2 is YFSETQ. CDR3 length equals 15 residues. CDR3 sequence: CASSLVAGDTYEQYF. CDR3 DNA: TGCGCCAGCAGCTTGGTGGCAGGGGATACATACGAGCAGTACTTC.

The chain combines TRBV14 with TRBJ2-5; the match to TRBD2 covers 8 bases. V shed 0 bases and J 4 bases; nucleotides not matched to a gene: 10. CDR1 and CDR2 from the germline V gene are SGHDN and FVKESK. The CDR3 covers 17 residues. CDR3 region: CASSQEGMGLGVETQYF. The CDR3 DNA reads TGTGCCAGCAGCCAAGAGGGGATGGGACTAGGAGTAGAGACCCAGTACTTC.

The chain couples TRBV9 to TRBJ1-2; TRBD1 matches at 9 bases. Trimming removed 3 bases from V and 3 bases from J; junction bases left unmatched: 9. The CDR3 is 16 residues long. CDR1 and CDR2 (germline): SGDLS, YYNGEE. CDR3 sequence reads: CASSGGTGLRYYGYTF. The CDR3 DNA is TGTGCCAGCAGCGGCGGGACAGGGCTTCGCTACTATGGCTACACCTTC.

The chain combines TRBV10-3 with TRBJ1-5; D is perhaps TRBD1 (6 bases). V lost 6 bases and J 5 bases, leaving 17 bases between the germline ends. This CDR3 is built from 15 residues. In germline, CDR1 is ENHRY, CDR2 SYGVKD. In DNA form, the CDR3 reads TGTGCCATCAGCGGGTCGGGACACCTGGATCAGCCCCAGCATTTT. Its protein is CAISGSGHLDQPQHF.

The rearrangement uses TRBV4-2 and TRBJ2-2, with 12 positions matching TRBD2. V lost 2 bases to trimming and J lost 7 bases; unmatched junction nucleotides: 5. Germline CDR1 LGHNA, CDR2 YNFKEQ. The CDR3 contains 16 residues. CDR3 region: CASSQPSGGADGELFF. The CDR3 DNA is TGTGCCAGCAGCCAACCTAGCGGGGGGGCCGACGGGGAGCTGTTTTTT.

To note about this clone: A read error may produce the germline difference seen at one junction end. The genes are TRBV9 and TRBJ1-4; 11 nucleotides line up with TRBD1. This CDR3 contains 15 residues. Germline values: CDR1 SGDLS, CDR2 YYNGEE. CDR3 in amino acids: CASGVEGTGGEKLFF. CDR3 coding DNA: TGTGCCAGCGGCGTAGAAGGGACAGGGGGAGAAAAACTGTTTTTT.

A few counts support this clone. The chain combines TRBV6-5 with TRBJ1-1, with D tentatively TRBD1 (6 bases). Germline V gene lookup returns CDR1 MNHEY and CDR2 SVGAGI. This CDR3 has 14 residues. V lost 2 bases to trimming and J lost 5 bases, with 12 bases between them. CDR3 nucleotides: TGTGCCAGCAGTTACCGGGGGGCAGAGACTGAAGCTTTCTTT. It translates to CASSYRGAETEAFF.